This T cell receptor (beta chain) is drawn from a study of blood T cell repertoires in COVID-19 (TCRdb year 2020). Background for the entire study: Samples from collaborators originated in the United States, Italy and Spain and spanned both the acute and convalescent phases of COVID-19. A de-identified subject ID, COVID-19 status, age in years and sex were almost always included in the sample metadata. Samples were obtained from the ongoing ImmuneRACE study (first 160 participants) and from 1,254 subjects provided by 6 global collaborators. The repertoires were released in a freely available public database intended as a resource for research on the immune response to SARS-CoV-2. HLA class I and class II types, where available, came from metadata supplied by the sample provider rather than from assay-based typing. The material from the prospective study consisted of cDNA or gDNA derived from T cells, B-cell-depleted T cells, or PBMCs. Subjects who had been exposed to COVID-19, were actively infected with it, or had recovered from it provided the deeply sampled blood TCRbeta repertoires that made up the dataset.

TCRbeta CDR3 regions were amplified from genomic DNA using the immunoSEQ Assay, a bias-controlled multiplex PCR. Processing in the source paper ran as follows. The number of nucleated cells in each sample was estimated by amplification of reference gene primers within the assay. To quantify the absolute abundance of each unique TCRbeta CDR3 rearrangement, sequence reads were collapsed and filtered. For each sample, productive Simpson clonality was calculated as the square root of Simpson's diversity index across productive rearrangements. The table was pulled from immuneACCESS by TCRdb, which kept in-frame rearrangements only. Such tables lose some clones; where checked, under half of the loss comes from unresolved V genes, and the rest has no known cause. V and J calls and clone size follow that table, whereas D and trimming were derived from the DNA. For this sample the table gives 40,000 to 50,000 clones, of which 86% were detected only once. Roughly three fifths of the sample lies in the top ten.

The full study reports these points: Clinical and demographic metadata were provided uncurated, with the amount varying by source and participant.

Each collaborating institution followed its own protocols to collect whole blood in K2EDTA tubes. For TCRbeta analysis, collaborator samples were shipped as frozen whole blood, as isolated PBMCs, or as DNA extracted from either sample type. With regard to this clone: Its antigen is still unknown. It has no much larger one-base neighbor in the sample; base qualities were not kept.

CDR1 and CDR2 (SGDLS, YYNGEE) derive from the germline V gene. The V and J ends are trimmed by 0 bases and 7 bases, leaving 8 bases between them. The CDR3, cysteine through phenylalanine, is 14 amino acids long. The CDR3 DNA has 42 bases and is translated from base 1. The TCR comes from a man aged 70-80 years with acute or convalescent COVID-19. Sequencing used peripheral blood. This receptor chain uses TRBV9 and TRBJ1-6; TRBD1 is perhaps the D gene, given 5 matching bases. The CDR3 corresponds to CASSVVTENSPLHF. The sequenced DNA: TGTGCCAGCAGCGTAGTGACAGAGAATTCACCCCTCCACTTT. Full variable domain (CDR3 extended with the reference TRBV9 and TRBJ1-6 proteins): DSGVTQTPKHLITATGQRVTLRCSPRSGDLSVYWYQQSLDQGLQFLIQYYNGEERAKGNILERFSAQQFPDLHSELNLSSLELGDSALYFCASSVVTENSPLHFGNGTRLTVT.